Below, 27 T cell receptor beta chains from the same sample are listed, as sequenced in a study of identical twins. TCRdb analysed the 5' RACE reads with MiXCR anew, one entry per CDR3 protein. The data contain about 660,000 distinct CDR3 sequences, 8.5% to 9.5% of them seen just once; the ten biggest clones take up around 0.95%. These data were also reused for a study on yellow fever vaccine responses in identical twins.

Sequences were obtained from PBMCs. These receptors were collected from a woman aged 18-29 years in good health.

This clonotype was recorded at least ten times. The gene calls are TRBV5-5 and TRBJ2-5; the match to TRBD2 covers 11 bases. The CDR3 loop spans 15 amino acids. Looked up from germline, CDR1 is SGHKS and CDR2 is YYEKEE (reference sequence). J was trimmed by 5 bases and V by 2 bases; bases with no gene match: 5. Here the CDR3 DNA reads TGTGCCAGCAGCTTTAGCGGGGGGGCTGGTGAGACCCAGTACTTC. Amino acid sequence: CASSFSGGAGETQYF.

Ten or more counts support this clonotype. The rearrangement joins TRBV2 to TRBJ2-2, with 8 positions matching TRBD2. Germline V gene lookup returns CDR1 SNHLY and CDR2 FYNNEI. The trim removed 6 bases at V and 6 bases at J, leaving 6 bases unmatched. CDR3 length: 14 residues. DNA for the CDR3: TGTGCCAGCAGCCCCGGACTAGCAGCCGGGGAGCTGTTTTTT. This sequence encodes CASSPGLAAGELFF. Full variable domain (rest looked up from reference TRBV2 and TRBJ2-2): EPEVTQTPSHQVTQMGQEVILRCVPISNHLYFYWYRQILGQKVEFLVSFYNNEISEKSEIFDDQFSVERPDGSNFTLKIRSTKLEDSAMYFCASSPGLAAGELFFGEGSRLTVL.

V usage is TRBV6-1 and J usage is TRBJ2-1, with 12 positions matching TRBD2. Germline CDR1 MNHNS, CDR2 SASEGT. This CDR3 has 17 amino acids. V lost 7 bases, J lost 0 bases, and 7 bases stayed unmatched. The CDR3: CASIQTSGGSSYNEQFF. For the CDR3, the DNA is TGTGCCAGCATCCAAACTAGCGGGGGGAGCTCCTACAATGAGCAGTTCTTC.

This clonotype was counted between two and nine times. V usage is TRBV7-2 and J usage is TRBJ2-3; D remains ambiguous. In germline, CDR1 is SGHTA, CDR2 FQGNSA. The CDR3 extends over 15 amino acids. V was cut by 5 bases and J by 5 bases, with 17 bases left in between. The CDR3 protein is CASSVTWGRVDTQYF. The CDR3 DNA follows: TGTGCCAGCAGCGTTACCTGGGGAAGGGTAGATACGCAGTATTTT.

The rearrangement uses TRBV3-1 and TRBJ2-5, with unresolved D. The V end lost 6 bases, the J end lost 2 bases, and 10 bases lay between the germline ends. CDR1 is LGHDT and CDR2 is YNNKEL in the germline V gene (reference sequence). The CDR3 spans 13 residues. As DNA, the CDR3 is TGTGCCAGCAGTACCGTCCCACAAGAGACCCAGTACTTC. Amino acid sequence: CASSTVPQETQYF.

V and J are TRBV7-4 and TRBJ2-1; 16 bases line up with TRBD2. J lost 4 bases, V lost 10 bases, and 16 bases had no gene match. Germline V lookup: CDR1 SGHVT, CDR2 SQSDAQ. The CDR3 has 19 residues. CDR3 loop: CATCQTGTSGRAGYNEQFF. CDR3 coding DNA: TGTGCCACCTGCCAAACCGGGACTAGCGGGAGGGCCGGTTACAATGAGCAGTTCTTC.

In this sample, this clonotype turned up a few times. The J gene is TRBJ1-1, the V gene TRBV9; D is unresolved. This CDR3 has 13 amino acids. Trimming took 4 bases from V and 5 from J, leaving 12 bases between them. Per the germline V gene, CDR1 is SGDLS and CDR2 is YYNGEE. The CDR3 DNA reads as TGTGCCAGCAGCTTAACGACGTTAACTGAAGCTTTCTTT. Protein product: CASSLTTLTEAFF.

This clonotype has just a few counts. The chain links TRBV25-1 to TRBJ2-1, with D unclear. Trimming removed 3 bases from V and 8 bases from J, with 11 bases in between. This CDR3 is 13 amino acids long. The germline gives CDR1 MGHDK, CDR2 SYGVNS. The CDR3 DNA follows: TGTGCCAGCAGTGATTGGGCCGCCGATGAGCAGTTCTTC. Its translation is CASSDWAADEQFF.

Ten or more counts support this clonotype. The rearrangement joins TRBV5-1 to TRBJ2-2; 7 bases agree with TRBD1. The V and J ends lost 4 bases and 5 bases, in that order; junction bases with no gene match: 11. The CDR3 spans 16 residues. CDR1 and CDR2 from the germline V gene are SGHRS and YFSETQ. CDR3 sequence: CASSPETGVWTGELFF. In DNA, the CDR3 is TGCGCCAGCAGCCCTGAAACAGGGGTATGGACCGGGGAGCTGTTTTTT.

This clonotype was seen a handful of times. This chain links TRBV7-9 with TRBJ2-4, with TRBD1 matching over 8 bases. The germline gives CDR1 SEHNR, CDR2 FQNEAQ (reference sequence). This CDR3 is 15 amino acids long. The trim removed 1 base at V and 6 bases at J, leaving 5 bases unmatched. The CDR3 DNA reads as TGTGCCAGCAGCTTAGAGCAGGGGGCTAGAAACATTCAGTACTTC. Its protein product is CASSLEQGARNIQYF.

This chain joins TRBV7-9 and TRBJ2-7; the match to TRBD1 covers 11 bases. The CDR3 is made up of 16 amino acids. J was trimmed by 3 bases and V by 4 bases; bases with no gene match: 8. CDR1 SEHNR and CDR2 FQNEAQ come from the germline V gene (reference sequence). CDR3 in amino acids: CASSSWTGGEGYEQYF. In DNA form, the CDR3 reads TGTGCCAGCAGCTCATGGACAGGGGGCGAGGGCTACGAGCAGTACTTC.

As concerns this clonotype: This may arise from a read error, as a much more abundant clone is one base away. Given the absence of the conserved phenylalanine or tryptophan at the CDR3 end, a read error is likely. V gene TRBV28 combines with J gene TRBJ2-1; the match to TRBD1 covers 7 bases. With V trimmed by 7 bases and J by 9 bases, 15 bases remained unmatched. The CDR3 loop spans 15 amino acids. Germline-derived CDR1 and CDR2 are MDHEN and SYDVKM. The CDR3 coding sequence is TGTGCCAGCACTCGTGGGACAGCCGGCTCCGTTGAGCAGTTCCTC. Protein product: CASTRGTAGSVEQFL.

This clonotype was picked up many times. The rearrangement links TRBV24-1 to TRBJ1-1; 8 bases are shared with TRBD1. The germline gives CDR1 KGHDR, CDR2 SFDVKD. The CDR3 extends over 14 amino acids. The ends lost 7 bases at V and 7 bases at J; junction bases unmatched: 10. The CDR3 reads CATRSQGAIGEAFF. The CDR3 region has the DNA TGTGCCACCAGAAGTCAGGGGGCAATTGGTGAAGCTTTCTTT.

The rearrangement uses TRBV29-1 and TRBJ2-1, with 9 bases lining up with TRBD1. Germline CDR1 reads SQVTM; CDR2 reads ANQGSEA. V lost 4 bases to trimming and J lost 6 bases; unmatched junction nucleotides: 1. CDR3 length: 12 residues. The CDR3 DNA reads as TGCAGCGTTGTACAGGGGGCCAATGAGCAGTTCTTC. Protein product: CSVVQGANEQFF.

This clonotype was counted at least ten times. CDR3 sequence: CASSQEGTGKSYEQYF. DNA of the CDR3: TGTGCCAGCAGCCAAGAGGGAACGGGAAAGTCCTACGAGCAGTACTTC. The rearrangement links TRBV4-2 to TRBJ2-7; weak D call: TRBD2 (5 bases). Germline CDR1 is LGHNA and CDR2 is YNFKEQ. There are 16 residues in the CDR3. V was shortened by 0 bases and J by 1 base, with 13 bases between the two germline ends.

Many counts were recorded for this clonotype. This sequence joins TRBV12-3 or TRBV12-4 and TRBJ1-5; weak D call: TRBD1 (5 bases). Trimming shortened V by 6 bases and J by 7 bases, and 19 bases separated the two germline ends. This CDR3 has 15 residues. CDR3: CASSLFQGIEQPQHF. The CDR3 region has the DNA TGTGCCAGCAGCCTATTCCAGGGAATCGAGCAGCCCCAGCATTTT.

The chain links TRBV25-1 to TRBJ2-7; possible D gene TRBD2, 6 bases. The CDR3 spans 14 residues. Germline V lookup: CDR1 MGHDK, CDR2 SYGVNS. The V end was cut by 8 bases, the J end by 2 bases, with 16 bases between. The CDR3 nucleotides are TGTGCCAGCGGTAGCGGAATAAAACCCTACGAGCAGTACTTC. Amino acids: CASGSGIKPYEQYF.

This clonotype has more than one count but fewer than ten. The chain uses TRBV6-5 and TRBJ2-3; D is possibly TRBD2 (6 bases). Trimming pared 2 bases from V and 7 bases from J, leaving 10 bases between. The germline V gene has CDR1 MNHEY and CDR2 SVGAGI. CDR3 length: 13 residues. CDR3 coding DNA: TGTGCCAGCAGTTACAACGGGGGTCATACGCAGTATTTT. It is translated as CASSYNGGHTQYF.

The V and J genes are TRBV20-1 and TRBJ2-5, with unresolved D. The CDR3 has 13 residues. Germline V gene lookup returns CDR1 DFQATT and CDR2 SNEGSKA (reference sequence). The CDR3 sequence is CSPSLHPPETQYF. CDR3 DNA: TGCAGCCCTAGTTTGCATCCCCCAGAGACCCAGTACTTC.

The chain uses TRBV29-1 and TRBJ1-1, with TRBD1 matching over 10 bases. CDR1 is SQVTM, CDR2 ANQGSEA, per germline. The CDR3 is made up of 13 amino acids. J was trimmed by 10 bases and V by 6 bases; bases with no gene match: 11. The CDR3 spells CSVDRDRGRGAFF. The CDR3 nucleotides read TGCAGCGTCGACCGCGACAGGGGGCGAGGAGCTTTCTTT.

The CDR3 sequence: CASSSTSGRVTDTQYF. CDR3 bases: TGTGCCAGCAGCTCGACTAGCGGGAGGGTCACAGATACGCAGTATTTT. The rearrangement links TRBV6-2 or TRBV6-3 to TRBJ2-3; TRBD2 matches at 14 bases. The junction had 4 bases not matched to a gene; V was cut back by 6 bases and J by 2 bases. The CDR3 runs 16 residues. Germline V lookup: CDR1 MNHEY, CDR2 SVGEGT.

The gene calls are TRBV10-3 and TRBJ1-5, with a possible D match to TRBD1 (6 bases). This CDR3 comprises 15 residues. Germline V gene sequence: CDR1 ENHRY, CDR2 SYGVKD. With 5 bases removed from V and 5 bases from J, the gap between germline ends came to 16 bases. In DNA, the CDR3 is TGTGCCATCAGTCGGACAGCCCTTGGGGATCAGCCCCAGCATTTT. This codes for CAISRTALGDQPQHF.

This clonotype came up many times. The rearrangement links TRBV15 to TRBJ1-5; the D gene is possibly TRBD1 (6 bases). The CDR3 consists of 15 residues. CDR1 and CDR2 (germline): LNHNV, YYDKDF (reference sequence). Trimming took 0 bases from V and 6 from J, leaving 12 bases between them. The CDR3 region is CATSRDEGRGQPQHF. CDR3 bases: TGTGCCACCAGCAGAGATGAGGGCAGGGGTCAGCCCCAGCATTTT.

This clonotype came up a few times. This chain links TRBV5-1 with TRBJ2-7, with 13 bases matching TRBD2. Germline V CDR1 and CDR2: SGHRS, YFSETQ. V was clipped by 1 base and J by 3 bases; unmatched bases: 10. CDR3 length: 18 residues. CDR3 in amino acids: CASSLSPGLAGVGYEQYF. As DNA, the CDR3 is TGCGCCAGCAGCTTGAGTCCCGGACTAGCGGGAGTTGGCTACGAGCAGTACTTC.

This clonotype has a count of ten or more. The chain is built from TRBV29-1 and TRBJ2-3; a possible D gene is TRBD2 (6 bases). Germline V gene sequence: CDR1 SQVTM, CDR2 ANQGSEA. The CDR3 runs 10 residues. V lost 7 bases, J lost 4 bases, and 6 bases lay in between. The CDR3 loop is CSGRADTQYF. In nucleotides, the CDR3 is TGCAGCGGGAGGGCAGATACGCAGTATTTT.

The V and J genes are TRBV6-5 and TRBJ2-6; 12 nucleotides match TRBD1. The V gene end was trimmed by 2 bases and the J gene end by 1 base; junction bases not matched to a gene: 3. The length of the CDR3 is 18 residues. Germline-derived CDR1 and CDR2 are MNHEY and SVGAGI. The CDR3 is CASSYRDRGQSGANVLTF. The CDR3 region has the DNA TGTGCCAGCAGTTACCGGGACAGGGGGCAGTCTGGGGCCAACGTCCTGACTTTC.

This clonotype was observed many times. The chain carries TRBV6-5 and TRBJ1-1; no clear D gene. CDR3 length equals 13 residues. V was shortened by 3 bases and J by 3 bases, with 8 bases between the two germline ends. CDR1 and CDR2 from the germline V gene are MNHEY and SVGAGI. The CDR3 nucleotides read TGTGCCAGCAGTTATGATCCGGACACTGAAGCTTTCTTT. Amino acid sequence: CASSYDPDTEAFF.